Following are 30 T cell receptor beta chains from one sample sequenced in a study of T cell responses to AZD1222 COVID-19 vaccine. Libraries were prepared by immunoSEQ multiplex PCR; TCRdb keeps only in-frame clonotypes and omits some of them. Of around 180,000 clones detected, more than 75% appear once; the ten largest clones hold around 2.9%. The sequences come from peripheral blood, collected on day 0 of MenACWY control vaccination. These receptors came from an adult in good health.

CDR3 residues: CASSQEGSADTQYF. DNA for the CDR3: TGCGCCAGCAGCCAAGAAGGGTCCGCAGATACGCAGTATTTT. The chain recombines TRBV4-3 with TRBJ2-3, with no clear D. CDR1 LGHNA and CDR2 YSLEER come from the germline V gene. The CDR3 has 14 amino acids. Trimming cost V 0 bases and J 4 bases, with 8 bases left between them.

This clone appeared a single time. The V call is TRBV5-1, the J call TRBJ1-2; tentatively, D is TRBD1 (5 bases). This CDR3 comprises 15 residues. Germline CDR1 is SGHRS and CDR2 is YFSETQ. V was clipped by 4 bases and J by 3 bases, with 16 bases between them. The CDR3 loop is CASSPLSDSYYGYTF. CDR3 in DNA: TGCGCCAGCAGCCCTCTATCCGACAGTTACTATGGCTACACCTTC.

J is TRBJ1-1 and V is TRBV3-1 (or the pseudogene TRBV3-2), with a possible D match to TRBD1 (6 bases). Trimming pared 5 bases from V and 5 bases from J, leaving 18 bases between. The CDR3 extends over 15 amino acids. CDR1 and CDR2 (germline): LGHDT, YNNKEL (reference sequence). The CDR3 here is CASSTLGGQGTEAFF. CDR3 nucleotide sequence: TGTGCCAGCAGCACGCTGGGGGGCCAGGGGACTGAAGCTTTCTTT.

In its sample, this clone was seen once. V usage is TRBV3-1 (or the pseudogene TRBV3-2) and J usage is TRBJ2-1; D gene uncertain. This CDR3 contains 16 residues. Trimming left V 1 base short and J 0 bases short, with 10 bases between. CDR1 and CDR2 from the germline V gene are LGHDT and YNNKEL (reference sequence). CDR3 in amino acids: CASSQGFAGSYNEQFF. Written as DNA, the CDR3 is TGTGCCAGCAGCCAAGGGTTTGCAGGCTCCTACAATGAGCAGTTCTTC.

The gene calls are TRBV7-2 and TRBJ1-1, with a tentative D call TRBD1 (5 bases). With 5 bases removed from V and 8 bases from J, the gap between germline ends came to 9 bases. Germline loops: CDR1 SGHTA, CDR2 FQGNSA. The CDR3 has 11 amino acids. The CDR3 region is CASSLWGEAFF. CDR3 DNA sequence: TGTGCCAGCAGCCTGTGGGGGGAAGCTTTCTTT. The whole variable domain, remainder taken from reference TRBV7-2 and TRBJ1-1, is GAGVSQSPSNKVTEKGKDVELRCDPISGHTALYWYRQSLGQGLEFLIYFQGNSAPDKSGLPSDRFSAERTGGSVSTLTIQRTQQEDSAVYLCASSLWGEAFFGQGTRLTVV.

The CDR3: CASSYDRGSGNTIYF. CDR3 coding DNA: TGTGCCAGCAGCTACGACAGGGGCTCTGGAAACACCATATATTTT. The chain couples TRBV5-6 to TRBJ1-3; TRBD1 aligns across 8 bases. After removal of 3 bases from V and 0 bases from J, the junction contained 2 bases not matched to a gene. CDR1 is SGHDT, CDR2 YYEEEE, per germline. This CDR3 region has 15 residues.

This rearrangement joins TRBV24-1 to TRBJ2-7; perhaps TRBD2 as D (5 bases). The CDR3 runs 15 residues. Trimming took off 3 bases at V and 2 bases at J, with 13 bases between the two ends. Germline loops: CDR1 KGHDR, CDR2 SFDVKD. The CDR3 sequence is CATSDLKGGAYEQYF. The CDR3, as DNA: TGTGCCACCAGTGATCTGAAAGGAGGAGCCTACGAGCAGTACTTC.

The gene calls are TRBV28 and TRBJ2-3; D gene uncertain. The CDR3 has 17 residues. V was cut by 3 bases and J by 1 base, with 17 bases left in between. Looked up from germline, CDR1 is MDHEN and CDR2 is SYDVKM. CDR3 DNA: TGTGCCAGCAGTTTGATGGTAGTCAACCCTGGCACAGATACGCAGTATTTT. Its protein product is CASSLMVVNPGTDTQYF.

The chain recombines TRBV5-1 with TRBJ2-3; TRBD2 agrees at 7 bases. Trimming removed 4 bases from V and 4 bases from J; junction bases left unmatched: 9. Germline values: CDR1 SGHRS, CDR2 YFSETQ. The length of the CDR3 is 15 residues. CDR3 sequence reads: CASSTGGSMADTQYF. For the CDR3, the DNA is TGCGCCAGCAGCACTGGCGGGAGTATGGCAGATACGCAGTATTTT.

This clone was counted once. Additional DNA sequences in this sample encode the identical CDR3. The chain uses TRBV5-4 and TRBJ1-1, with D possibly being TRBD1 (5 bases). Trimming shortened V by 4 bases and J by 1 base, and 11 bases separated the two germline ends. This CDR3 region has 14 residues. Germline V CDR1 and CDR2: SGHNT, YYREEE (reference sequence). The chain's CDR3 is CASSKGTGNTEAFF. In DNA, the CDR3 is TGTGCCAGCAGCAAGGGGACGGGGAACACTGAAGCTTTCTTT.

The gene calls are TRBV20-1 and TRBJ1-2; perhaps TRBD1 as D (5 bases). V was shortened by 5 bases and J by 2 bases, with 6 bases between the two germline ends. The CDR3 covers 11 residues. Germline V CDR1 and CDR2: DFQATT, SNEGSKA (reference sequence). The CDR3 DNA reads as TGCAGTGCTTGGGGGAACTATGGCTACACCTTC. Amino acids: CSAWGNYGYTF.

The V call is TRBV4-1, the J call TRBJ1-4; a possible D gene is TRBD1 (5 bases). The CDR3 loop spans 16 amino acids. Germline V lookup: CDR1 MGHRA, CDR2 YSYEKL. Trimming took 1 base from V and 2 from J, leaving 11 bases between them. In DNA, the CDR3 is TGCGCCAGCAGCCAAGGGGACCGTTCCACTAATGAAAAACTGTTTTTT. It encodes CASSQGDRSTNEKLFF.

The chain uses TRBV27 and TRBJ2-3; 7 bases line up with TRBD1. CDR1 is MNHEY and CDR2 is SMNVEV in the germline V gene (reference sequence). Trimming removed 5 bases from V and 2 bases from J; junction bases left unmatched: 10. The CDR3 contains 16 residues. The CDR3 region is CASSVGGGHFTDTQYF. Written as DNA, the CDR3 is TGTGCCAGCAGTGTAGGGGGCGGTCATTTCACAGATACGCAGTATTTT.

This chain uses TRBV6-5 with TRBJ2-7, with 8 nucleotides matching TRBD2. V lost 2 bases to trimming and J lost 2 bases; unmatched junction nucleotides: 2. This CDR3 spans 14 amino acids. CDR1 MNHEY and CDR2 SVGAGI come from the germline V gene. The CDR3 DNA follows: TGTGCCAGCAGTTACAGGGGACTAGCCTACGAGCAGTACTTC. This codes for CASSYRGLAYEQYF.

The CDR3 here is CASSPTAGVYTGELFF. CDR3 nucleotides: TGTGCCAGCAGCCCCACGGCAGGGGTCTACACCGGGGAGCTGTTTTTT. V and J are TRBV3-1 (or the pseudogene TRBV3-2) and TRBJ2-2; D is perhaps TRBD1 (6 bases). V dropped 4 bases and J dropped 3 bases, with 15 bases sitting between them. The germline V gene has CDR1 LGHDT and CDR2 YNNKEL (reference sequence). This CDR3 is 16 amino acids long.

This clone was counted a single time. V is TRBV29-1 and J is TRBJ2-3, with 13 bases lining up with TRBD2. Germline CDR1 SQVTM, CDR2 ANQGSEA. J lost 5 bases, V lost 5 bases, and 7 bases had no gene match. The CDR3 has 15 amino acids. The CDR3 bases are TGCAGCGTTCGGACTAGCGGGAGTAAGGGAGATACGCAGTATTTT. Amino acids: CSVRTSGSKGDTQYF.

This clone showed up just a few times. V usage is TRBV9 and J usage is TRBJ2-7, with TRBD2 identical over 10 bases. The germline V gene has CDR1 SGDLS and CDR2 YYNGEE. The CDR3 has 13 amino acids. V lost 3 bases and J lost 5; bases outside the gene matches: 2. The CDR3 DNA follows: TGTGCCAGCAGCGCTAGCGGGAGCGACGAGCAGTACTTC. It translates to CASSASGSDEQYF.

V gene TRBV7-9 combines with J gene TRBJ1-3; no firm D call. This CDR3 has 16 residues. V was shortened by 5 bases and J by 0 bases, with 14 bases between the two germline ends. Germline CDR1 and CDR2: SEHNR and FQNEAQ (reference sequence). The CDR3 coding sequence is TGTGCCAGCAGCCCGCCACAGTCTATCTCTGGAAACACCATATATTTT. Protein sequence: CASSPPQSISGNTIYF.

The genes are TRBV7-2 and TRBJ1-2; possible D gene TRBD1, 5 bases. Trimming took off 2 bases at V and 3 bases at J, with 13 bases between the two ends. The length of the CDR3 is 15 residues. CDR1 and CDR2 (germline): SGHTA, FQGNSA. For the CDR3, the DNA is TGTGCCAGCAGCTTATTGGGACCGGGGGACTATGGCTACACCTTC. Its translation is CASSLLGPGDYGYTF.

The rearrangement joins TRBV25-1 to TRBJ2-7; D gene ambiguous. CDR3 length: 12 residues. The V gene lost 4 bases and the J gene lost 2 bases, with 6 bases spanning the gap. From germline, CDR1 is MGHDK and CDR2 SYGVNS. This CDR3 is CASSGGTYEQYF. CDR3 DNA: TGTGCCAGCAGTGGCGGAACCTACGAGCAGTACTTC.

The chain has TRBV28 and TRBJ1-2; TRBD1 aligns across 7 bases. CDR1 and CDR2 from the germline V gene are MDHEN and SYDVKM. With 4 bases clipped from V and 4 bases from J, the junction kept 6 bases outside the gene matches. CDR3 size: 14 residues. DNA for the CDR3: TGTGCCAGCAGTTCCCACAGGGGTGGCTATGGCTACACCTTC. As protein: CASSSHRGGYGYTF.

The chain recombines TRBV5-6 with TRBJ1-2, with TRBD1 matching 9 bases. CDR1 is SGHDT and CDR2 is YYEEEE in the germline V gene. V was pared by 7 bases and J by 7 bases, with 8 bases of the junction left unmatched. The CDR3 contains 13 residues. CDR3 amino acids: CASGMGQGFGYTF. The CDR3, as DNA: TGTGCCAGCGGCATGGGACAGGGCTTTGGCTACACCTTC.

V gene TRBV6-2 or TRBV6-3 combines with J gene TRBJ1-5; the D gene is possibly TRBD1 (5 bases). This CDR3 comprises 14 residues. Germline CDR1 and CDR2: MNHEY and SVGEGT. Trimming took off 5 bases at V and 7 bases at J, with 15 bases between the two ends. CDR3 sequence reads: CASSQQDGGQPQHF. DNA of the CDR3: TGTGCCAGCAGTCAACAGGATGGAGGGCAGCCCCAGCATTTT.

This clone was recorded once. The chain recombines TRBV2 with TRBJ2-7; D remains ambiguous. V was shortened by 5 bases and J by 5 bases, with 19 bases between the two germline ends. Germline V CDR1 and CDR2: SNHLY, FYNNEI. This CDR3 has 15 residues. The DNA of the CDR3 is TGTGCCAGCAGTACCCCGACCCGCAAGGTAAACGAGCAGTACTTC. It encodes CASSTPTRKVNEQYF.

The chain links TRBV6-5 to TRBJ1-2; D is undetermined. Deletions cut 6 bases from V and 7 bases from J, with 9 bases between. This CDR3 region has 11 residues. Germline CDR1 reads MNHEY; CDR2 reads SVGAGI. In DNA, the CDR3 is TGTGCCAGCAGAAGCAAAGGTGGCTACACCTTC. Its translation is CASRSKGGYTF.

The V gene is TRBV9, the J gene TRBJ1-4, with D unresolved. The CDR3 is 14 amino acids. Germline lookup yields CDR1 SGDLS and CDR2 YYNGEE. The V and J ends lost 0 bases and 2 bases respectively, with 5 bases between them. CDR3 sequence (DNA): TGTGCCAGCAGCGTAGCGGACACTAATGAAAAACTGTTTTTT. Its translation: CASSVADTNEKLFF.

The chain employs TRBV5-4 and TRBJ2-4; tentatively, D is TRBD1 or TRBD2 (5 bases each). Per the germline V gene, CDR1 is SGHNT and CDR2 is YYREEE (reference sequence). CDR3 length: 17 residues. Between the trimmed V and J ends, which lost 4 bases and 3 bases, there was a span of 20 bases. The CDR3 here is CASSLKTAAGGKNIQYF. The CDR3 coding sequence is TGTGCCAGCAGCCTCAAAACCGCCGCTGGGGGCAAAAACATTCAGTACTTC.

V gene TRBV11-2 combines with J gene TRBJ2-5; possible D gene TRBD2, 5 bases. V lost 5 bases and J 0 bases, leaving 13 bases between the germline ends. Per germline, CDR1 SGHAT and CDR2 FQNNGV. The CDR3 contains 15 residues. In nucleotides, the CDR3 is TGTGCCAGCAGCCCTGCCGTGACTAACCAAGAGACCCAGTACTTC. This codes for CASSPAVTNQETQYF.

This chain uses TRBV6-8 with TRBJ1-5, with 7 bases lining up with TRBD1. Germline lookup yields CDR1 MNHGY and CDR2 SAAAGT. The V and J ends lost 5 bases and 4 bases, in that order; junction bases with no gene match: 5. The CDR3 totals 14 residues. The CDR3 reads CASSRAGGNQPQHF. The CDR3 DNA sequence: TGTGCCAGCAGTCGGGCAGGGGGGAATCAGCCCCAGCATTTT.

This chain joins TRBV7-3 and TRBJ1-6; D gene uncertain. V gave up 1 base and J gave up 8 bases, with 9 bases separating them. The CDR3 has 14 residues. Per germline, CDR1 SGHTA and CDR2 FQGTGA. CDR3 amino acids: CASSLKAGYSPLHF. CDR3 sequence (DNA): TGTGCCAGCAGCTTAAAGGCCGGATATTCACCCCTCCACTTT.